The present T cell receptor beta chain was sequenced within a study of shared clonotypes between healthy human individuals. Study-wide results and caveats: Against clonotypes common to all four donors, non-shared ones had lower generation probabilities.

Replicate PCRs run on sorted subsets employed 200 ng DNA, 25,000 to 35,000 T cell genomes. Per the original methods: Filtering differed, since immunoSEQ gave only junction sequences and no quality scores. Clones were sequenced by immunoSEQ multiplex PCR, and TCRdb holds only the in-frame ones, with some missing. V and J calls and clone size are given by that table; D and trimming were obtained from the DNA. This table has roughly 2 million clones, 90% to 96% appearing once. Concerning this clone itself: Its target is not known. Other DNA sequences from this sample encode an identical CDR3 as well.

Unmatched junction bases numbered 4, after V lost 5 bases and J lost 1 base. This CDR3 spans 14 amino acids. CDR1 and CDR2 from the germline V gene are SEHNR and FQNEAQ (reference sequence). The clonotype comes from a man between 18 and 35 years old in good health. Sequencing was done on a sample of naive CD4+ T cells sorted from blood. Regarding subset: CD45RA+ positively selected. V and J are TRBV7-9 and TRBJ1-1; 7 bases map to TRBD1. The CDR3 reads CASSPRQGNTEAFF. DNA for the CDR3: TGTGCCAGCAGCCCTCGACAGGGGAACACTGAAGCTTTCTTT.